This T cell receptor (beta chain) comes out of a study of OX40 agonist ivuxolimab in advanced cancers. Overall study context: Partial responses were observed in three patients, of whom one had hepatocellular carcinoma and two had cutaneous melanoma.

Libraries were prepared by immunoSEQ multiplex PCR; TCRdb keeps only in-frame clonotypes and omits some of them. Altogether about 42,000 clones are present, 70% to 90% being singletons, with the ten largest covering roughly 2.5%. The germline V gene encodes CDR1 SGHKS and CDR2 YYEKEE (reference sequence). The V end lost 5 bases, the J end lost 1 base, and 13 bases lay between the germline ends. The length of the CDR3 is 15 residues. Anyone with autoimmune disease history or systemic immunosuppression was excluded. This TCR was recovered from an adult with an advanced solid tumor such as melanoma, head and neck, liver or kidney cancer. Sequencing used CD4+ or CD8+ T cells sorted from blood, obtained in a trial of the OX40 agonist ivuxolimab. The gene calls are TRBV5-5 and TRBJ2-1; D possibly corresponds to TRBD1 (6 bases). The CDR3 sequence: CASSVSGQSYNEQFF. The CDR3 region has the DNA TGTGCCAGCAGTGTCTCAGGACAGTCCTACAATGAGCAGTTCTTC.